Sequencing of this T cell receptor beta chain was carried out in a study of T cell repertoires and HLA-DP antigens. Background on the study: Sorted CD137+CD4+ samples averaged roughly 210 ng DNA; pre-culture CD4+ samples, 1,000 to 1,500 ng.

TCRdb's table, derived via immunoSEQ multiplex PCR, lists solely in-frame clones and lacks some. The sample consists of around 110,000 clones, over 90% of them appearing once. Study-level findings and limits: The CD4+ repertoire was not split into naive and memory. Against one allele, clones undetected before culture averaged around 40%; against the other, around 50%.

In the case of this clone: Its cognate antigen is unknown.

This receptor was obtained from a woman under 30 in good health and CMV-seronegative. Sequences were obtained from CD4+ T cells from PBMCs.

The CDR3 sequence is CASSRRLAGVNEQYF. The CDR3 DNA follows: TGTGCCAGCAGTCGTAGACTAGCGGGAGTCAACGAGCAGTACTTC. This chain joins TRBV7-6 and TRBJ2-7, with 12 bases identical to TRBD2. CDR1 and CDR2 from the germline V gene are SGHVS and FNYEAQ. V lost 6 bases and J lost 5; bases outside the gene matches: 8. This CDR3 comprises 15 residues.